The clone carrying this TCR beta chain was detected only a few times. The entry originates in a study of blood T cell repertoires in COVID-19. In the study overall: Italy, Spain and the United States were the sources of the convalescent and acute COVID-19 samples. T cells, B-cell-depleted T cells, or PBMCs provided the cDNA or gDNA that served as material.

Methods used by the authors: Amplification with reference gene primers provided the estimates of nucleated cell counts. Sequencing used immunoSEQ multiplex PCR; TCRdb keeps in-frame clones, though not all of them. The V and J calls and clone size are taken from that table; D and trimming were inferred from the DNA. The table has some 71,000 clones, 70% to 85% seen once. The CDR3 totals 13 residues. The germline CDR1 and CDR2 sequences are LGHDT and YNNKEL (reference sequence). Trimming removed 5 bases at V and 6 bases at J, with 14 bases between. The V and J genes are TRBV3-1 (or the pseudogene TRBV3-2) and TRBJ2-7; D remains ambiguous. Material for sequencing was peripheral blood. The TCR originated in a woman in her 70s with acute or convalescent COVID-19. CDR3 region: CASSSALFSEQYF. In DNA form, the CDR3 reads TGTGCCAGCAGCTCCGCCTTATTCAGCGAGCAGTACTTC.